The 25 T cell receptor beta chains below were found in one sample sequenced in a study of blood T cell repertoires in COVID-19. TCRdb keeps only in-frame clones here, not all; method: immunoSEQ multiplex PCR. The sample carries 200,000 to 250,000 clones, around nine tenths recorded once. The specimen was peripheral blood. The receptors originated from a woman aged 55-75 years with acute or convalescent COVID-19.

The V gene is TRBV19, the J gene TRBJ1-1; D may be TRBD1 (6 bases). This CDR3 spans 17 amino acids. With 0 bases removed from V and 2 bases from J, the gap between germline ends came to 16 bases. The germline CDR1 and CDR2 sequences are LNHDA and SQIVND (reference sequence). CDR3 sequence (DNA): TGTGCCAGTAGTATAGATCGGGGACAAATCGGAAACACTGAAGCTTTCTTT. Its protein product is CASSIDRGQIGNTEAFF.

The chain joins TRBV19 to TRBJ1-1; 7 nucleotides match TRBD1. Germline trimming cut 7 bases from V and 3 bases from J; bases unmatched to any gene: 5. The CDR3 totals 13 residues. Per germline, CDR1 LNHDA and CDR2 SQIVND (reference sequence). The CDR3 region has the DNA TGTGCCAGTATCCTCACAGGGGACACTGAAGCTTTCTTT. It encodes CASILTGDTEAFF.

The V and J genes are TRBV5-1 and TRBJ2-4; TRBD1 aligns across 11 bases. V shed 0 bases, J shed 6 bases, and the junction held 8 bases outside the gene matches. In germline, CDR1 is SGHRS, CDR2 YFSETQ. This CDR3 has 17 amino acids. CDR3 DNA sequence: TGCGCCAGCAGCTTGGGGCAGGGACAGGGGGAATCAAACATTCAGTACTTC. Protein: CASSLGQGQGESNIQYF.

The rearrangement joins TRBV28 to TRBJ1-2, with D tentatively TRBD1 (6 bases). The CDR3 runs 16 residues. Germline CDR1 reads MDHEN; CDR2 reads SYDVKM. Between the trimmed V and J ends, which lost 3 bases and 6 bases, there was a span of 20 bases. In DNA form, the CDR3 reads TGTGCCAGCAGTTTTGGGTCGCGGGGGCGTCGGAATGGCTACACCTTC. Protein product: CASSFGSRGRRNGYTF.

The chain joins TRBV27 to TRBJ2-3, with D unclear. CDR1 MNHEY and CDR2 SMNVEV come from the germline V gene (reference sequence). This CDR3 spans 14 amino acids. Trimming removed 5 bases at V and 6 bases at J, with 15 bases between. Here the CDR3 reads CASSRREVRDTQYF. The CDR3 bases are TGTGCCAGCAGTCGCCGAGAAGTCCGGGATACGCAGTATTTT.

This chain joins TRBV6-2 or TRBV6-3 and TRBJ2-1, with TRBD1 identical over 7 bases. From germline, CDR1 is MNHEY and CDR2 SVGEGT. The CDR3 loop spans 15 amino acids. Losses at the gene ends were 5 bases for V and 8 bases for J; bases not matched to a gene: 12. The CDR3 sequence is CASSASRQGFHEQFF. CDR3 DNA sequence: TGTGCCAGCAGTGCCTCGAGACAGGGCTTTCATGAGCAGTTCTTC.

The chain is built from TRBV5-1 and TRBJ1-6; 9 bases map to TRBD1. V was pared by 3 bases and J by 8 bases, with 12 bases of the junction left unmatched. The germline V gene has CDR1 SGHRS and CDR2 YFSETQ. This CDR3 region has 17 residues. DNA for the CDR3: TGCGCCAGCAGCTCAAAAGCGCCGGGACAGGGAGATTCACCCCTCCACTTT. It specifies CASSSKAPGQGDSPLHF.

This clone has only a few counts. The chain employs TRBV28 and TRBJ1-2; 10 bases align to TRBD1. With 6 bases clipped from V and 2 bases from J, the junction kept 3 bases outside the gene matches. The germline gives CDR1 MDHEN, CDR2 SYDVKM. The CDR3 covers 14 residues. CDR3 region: CASRRTGGNYGYTF. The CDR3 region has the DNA TGTGCCAGCAGGCGGACAGGGGGGAACTATGGCTACACCTTC.

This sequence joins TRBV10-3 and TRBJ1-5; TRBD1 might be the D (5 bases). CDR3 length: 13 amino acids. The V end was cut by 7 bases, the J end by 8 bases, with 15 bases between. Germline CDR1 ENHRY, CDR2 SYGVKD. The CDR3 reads CAIKGQGEEPQHF. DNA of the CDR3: TGTGCCATCAAGGGGCAAGGGGAAGAGCCCCAGCATTTT.

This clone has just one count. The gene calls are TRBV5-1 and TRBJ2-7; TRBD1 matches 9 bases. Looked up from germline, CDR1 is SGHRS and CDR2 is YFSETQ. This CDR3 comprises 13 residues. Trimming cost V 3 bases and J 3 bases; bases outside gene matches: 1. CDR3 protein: CASSSTGGYEQYF. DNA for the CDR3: TGCGCCAGCAGCTCGACAGGGGGCTACGAGCAGTACTTC.

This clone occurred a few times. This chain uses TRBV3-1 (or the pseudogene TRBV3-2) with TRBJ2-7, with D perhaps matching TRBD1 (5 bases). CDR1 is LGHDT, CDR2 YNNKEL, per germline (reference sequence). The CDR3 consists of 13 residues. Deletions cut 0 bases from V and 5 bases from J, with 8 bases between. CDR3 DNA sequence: TGTGCCAGCAGCCAAGATCGCAGGGACGAGCAGTACTTC. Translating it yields CASSQDRRDEQYF.

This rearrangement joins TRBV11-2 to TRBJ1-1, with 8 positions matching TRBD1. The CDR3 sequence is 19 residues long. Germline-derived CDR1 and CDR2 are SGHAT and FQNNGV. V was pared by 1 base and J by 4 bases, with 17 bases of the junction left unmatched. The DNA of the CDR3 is TGTGCCAGCAGCTTAGGTTCCTTCAGGGGGCCTGTCTTTAGCACTGAAGCTTTCTTT. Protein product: CASSLGSFRGPVFSTEAFF.

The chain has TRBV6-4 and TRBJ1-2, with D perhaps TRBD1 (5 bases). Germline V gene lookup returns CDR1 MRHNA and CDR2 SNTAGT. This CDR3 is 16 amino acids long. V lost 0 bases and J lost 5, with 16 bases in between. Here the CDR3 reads CASSDSPGTNVYGYTF. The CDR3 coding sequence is TGTGCCAGCAGTGACTCGCCAGGGACTAACGTATATGGCTACACCTTC.

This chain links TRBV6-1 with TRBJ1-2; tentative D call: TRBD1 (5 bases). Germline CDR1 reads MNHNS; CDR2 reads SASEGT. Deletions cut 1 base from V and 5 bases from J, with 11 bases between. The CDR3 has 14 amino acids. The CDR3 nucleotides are TGTGCCAGCAGTGAAGTCCAGGGAGGGTATGGCTACACCTTC. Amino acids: CASSEVQGGYGYTF.

CDR3 region: CASSQDYSGKQFF. The CDR3 DNA sequence: TGTGCCAGCAGCCAAGATTATAGCGGAAAGCAGTTCTTC. The chain uses TRBV14 and TRBJ2-1; possible D gene TRBD2, 6 bases. The CDR3 sequence is 13 residues long. Germline V CDR1 and CDR2: SGHDN, FVKESK. Trimming removed 0 bases from V and 11 bases from J, with 11 bases in between.

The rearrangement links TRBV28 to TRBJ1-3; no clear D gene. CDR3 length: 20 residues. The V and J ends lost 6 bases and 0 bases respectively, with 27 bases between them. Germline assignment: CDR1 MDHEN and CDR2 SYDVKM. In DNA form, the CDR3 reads TGTGCCAGCAGGGGCCAAGGAAGTACAGAATCCGTGAGCTCTGGAAACACCATATATTTT. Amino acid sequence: CASRGQGSTESVSSGNTIYF.

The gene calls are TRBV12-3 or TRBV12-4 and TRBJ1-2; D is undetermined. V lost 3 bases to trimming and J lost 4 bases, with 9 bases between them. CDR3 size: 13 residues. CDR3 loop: CASSLRVIYGYTF. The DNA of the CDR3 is TGTGCCAGCAGTTTGCGGGTCATCTATGGCTACACCTTC.

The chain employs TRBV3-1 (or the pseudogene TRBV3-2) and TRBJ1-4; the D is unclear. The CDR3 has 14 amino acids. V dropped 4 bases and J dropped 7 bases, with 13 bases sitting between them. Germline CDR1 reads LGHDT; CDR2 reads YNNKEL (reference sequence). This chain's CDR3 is CASSRTLLAEKLFF. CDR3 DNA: TGTGCCAGCAGCCGCACTCTACTCGCTGAAAAACTGTTTTTT.

CDR3 region: CASTVDRGMSGNTIYF. The CDR3 nucleotides are TGTGCCAGTACCGTTGACAGGGGGATGTCTGGAAACACCATATATTTT. The V call is TRBV19, the J call TRBJ1-3, with TRBD1 matching 9 bases. The V and J ends lost 7 bases and 1 base, in that order; junction bases with no gene match: 8. CDR3 length: 16 amino acids. Per the germline V gene, CDR1 is LNHDA and CDR2 is SQIVND (reference sequence).

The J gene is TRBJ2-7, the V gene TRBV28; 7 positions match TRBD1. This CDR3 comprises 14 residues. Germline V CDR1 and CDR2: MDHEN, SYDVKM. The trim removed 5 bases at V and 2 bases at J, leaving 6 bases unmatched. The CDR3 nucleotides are TGTGCCAGCAGTAGTTGGACAGGTACCTACGAGCAGTACTTC. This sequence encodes CASSSWTGTYEQYF.

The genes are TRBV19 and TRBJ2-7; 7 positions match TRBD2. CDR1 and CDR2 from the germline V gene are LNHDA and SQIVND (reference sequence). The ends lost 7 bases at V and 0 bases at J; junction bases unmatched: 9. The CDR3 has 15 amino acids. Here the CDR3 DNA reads TGTGCCAGTACCTTATCCACGGGGGGCTCCTACGAGCAGTACTTC. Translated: CASTLSTGGSYEQYF.

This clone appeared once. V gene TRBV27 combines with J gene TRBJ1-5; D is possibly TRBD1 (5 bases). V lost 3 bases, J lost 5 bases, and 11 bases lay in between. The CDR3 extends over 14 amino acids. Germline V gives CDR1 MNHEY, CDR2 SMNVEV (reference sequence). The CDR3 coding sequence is TGTGCCAGCAGTTTCTCAGGGAAATATCAGCCCCAGCATTTT. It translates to CASSFSGKYQPQHF.

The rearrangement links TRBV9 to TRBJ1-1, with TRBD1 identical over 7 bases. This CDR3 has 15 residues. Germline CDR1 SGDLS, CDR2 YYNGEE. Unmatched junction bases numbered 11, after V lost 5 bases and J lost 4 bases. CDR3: CASSNTGAGGTEAFF. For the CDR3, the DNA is TGTGCCAGCAGTAACACAGGGGCTGGAGGCACTGAAGCTTTCTTT.

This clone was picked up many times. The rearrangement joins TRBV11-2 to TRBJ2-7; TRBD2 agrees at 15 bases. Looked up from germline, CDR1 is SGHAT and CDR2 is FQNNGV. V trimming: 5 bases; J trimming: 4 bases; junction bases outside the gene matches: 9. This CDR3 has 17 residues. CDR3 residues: CASSPLRTSGRGYEQYF. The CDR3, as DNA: TGTGCCAGCAGCCCGCTTCGGACTAGCGGGAGGGGATACGAGCAGTACTTC. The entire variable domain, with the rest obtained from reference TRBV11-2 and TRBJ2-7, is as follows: EAGVAQSPRYKIIEKRQSVAFWCNPISGHATLYWYQQILGQGPKLLIQFQNNGVVDDSQLPKDRFSAERLKGVDSTLKIQPAKLEDSAVYLCASSPLRTSGRGYEQYFGPGTRLTVT.

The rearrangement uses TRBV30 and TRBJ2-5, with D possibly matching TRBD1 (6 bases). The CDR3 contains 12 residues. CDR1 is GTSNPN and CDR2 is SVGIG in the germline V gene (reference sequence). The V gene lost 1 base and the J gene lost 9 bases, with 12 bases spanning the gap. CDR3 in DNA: TGTGCCTGGAGTGGCAGGGGTAGGTCCCAGTACTTC. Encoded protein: CAWSGRGRSQYF. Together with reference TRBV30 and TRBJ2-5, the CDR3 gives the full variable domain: SQTIHQWPATLVQPVGSPLSLECTVEGTSNPNLYWYRQAAGRGLQLLFYSVGIGQISSEVPQNLSASRPQDRQFILSSKKLLLSDSGFYLCAWSGRGRSQYFGPGTRLLVL.